The clone carrying this TCR beta chain was found many times. This sample stems from a study of T cell repertoires in cytomegalovirus infection. Each CDR3 protein gets one entry after TCRdb re-called the reads with MiXCR. Among some 400,000 distinct CDR3 sequences listed, 15% to 20% were seen once. The CDR3 is made up of 18 amino acids. V lost 6 bases and J 1 base, leaving 22 bases between the germline ends. The V gene is TRBV12-3 or TRBV12-4, the J gene TRBJ2-4; TRBD1 is a possible D gene (5 bases). The specimen sequenced was PBMCs. The TCR was taken from a human donor in good health (CMV status not recorded). Some clones in this sample may be carry-over from other donors' samples. CDR3 bases: TGTGCCAGCAGCCAACGTGGTGTCGATCCAGGGGCCAAAAACATTCAGTACTTC. It specifies CASSQRGVDPGAKNIQYF.